The 5 T cell receptor beta chains below all came from one sample that was sequenced in a study of sequential checkpoint blockade in melanoma. Regarding treatment: randomized to nivolumab then ipilimumab (arm A) or the reverse (arm B). The data were produced by immunoSEQ multiplex PCR, yet TCRdb's version contains in-frame clones alone and is incomplete. The repertoire holds around 35,000 clones, with 32% as singletons. Here the sequenced sample was tumor tissue (inferred from file names), taken from a patient given nivolumab and ipilimumab in sequence. The receptor set was obtained from a human donor with melanoma.

This clone was seen a handful of times. V gene TRBV15 combines with J gene TRBJ1-5, with a weak D call TRBD1 (6 bases). Trimming cost V 3 bases and J 0 bases, with 12 bases left between them. The CDR3 covers 16 residues. Germline assignment: CDR1 LNHNV and CDR2 YYDKDF (reference sequence). CDR3 in amino acids: CATSRRGTYSNQPQHF. The DNA of the CDR3 is TGTGCCACCAGCAGGAGGGGGACCTATAGCAATCAGCCCCAGCATTTT.

This clone was observed a handful of times. The chain links TRBV6-8 to TRBJ1-1; weak D call: TRBD1 (5 bases). Germline values: CDR1 MNHGY, CDR2 SAAAGT. V was cut by 2 bases and J by 4 bases, with 11 bases left in between. The CDR3 sequence is 14 residues long. CDR3 DNA: TGTGCCAGCAGTTACCTTGGGGGGAGCACTGAAGCTTTCTTT. It codes for CASSYLGGSTEAFF.

This clone was detected a few times. The CDR3 coding sequence is TGTGCCAGCAGCCCCGGGACAGACCATTACTCTGGGGCCAACGTCCTGACTTTC. Its protein is CASSPGTDHYSGANVLTF. The V call is TRBV7-6, the J call TRBJ2-6, with TRBD1 matching 7 bases. Unmatched junction bases numbered 10, after V lost 5 bases and J lost 0 bases. The CDR3 is 18 residues long. Germline loops: CDR1 SGHVS, CDR2 FNYEAQ.

The chain has TRBV6-8 and TRBJ2-1, with 12 bases lining up with TRBD2. Unmatched junction bases numbered 7, after V lost 6 bases and J lost 10 bases. This CDR3 comprises 14 residues. The V gene's germline CDR1 is MNHGY and CDR2 SAAAGT. The CDR3 reads CASRTTSGSDEQFF. The CDR3 region has the DNA TGTGCCAGCAGGACGACTAGCGGGAGTGACGAGCAGTTCTTC.

The rearrangement links TRBV28 to TRBJ2-7; D is ambiguous. The germline CDR1 and CDR2 sequences are MDHEN and SYDVKM. The CDR3 runs 12 residues. Trimming removed 4 bases at V and 4 bases at J, with 8 bases between. This chain's CDR3 is CASSSRLYEQYF. The CDR3 DNA follows: TGTGCCAGCAGTTCTCGCTTGTACGAGCAGTACTTC.